Detailed here is one TCR beta chain. This entry is derived from a study of T cells in Graves' hyperthyroidism and ophthalmopathy. Authors of the study amplified TCR beta CDR3 regions from RNA transcripts. During a first-round RT-PCR of the TCR CDR3, the HTBI primer set was used. MiXCR, applied by TCRdb to the multiplex PCR reads, yields one record per CDR3 protein. The sample holds under 400,000 distinct CDR3 sequences, about 15% seen once. With 6 bases removed from V and 10 bases from J, the gap between germline ends came to 13 bases. CDR1 LNHDA and CDR2 SQIVND come from the germline V gene (reference sequence). This CDR3 contains 12 residues.

V usage is TRBV19 and J usage is TRBJ2-1; D remains ambiguous. The clonotype was recovered from a woman between 55 and 75 years old with Graves' hyperthyroidism. Material for sequencing was blood. The CDR3 DNA is TGTGCCAGTAGCTGGGGTATGCCCGAGCAGTTCTTC. Translated, it gives CASSWGMPEQFF.